The clone carrying this TCR beta chain was observed a handful of times. Its antigen is unknown. A clone one base away is much larger, so this may be a read error. TCR beta CDR3 regions were amplified from RNA. During a first-round RT-PCR of the TCR CDR3, the HTBI primer set was used. MiXCR was run by TCRdb on the multiplex PCR reads, yielding one entry per CDR3 protein. Of about 770,000 distinct CDR3 sequences detected, around a sixth appear once; the ten largest clones hold 16%. Germline loops: CDR1 SGHAT, CDR2 FQNNGV. The V end was cut by 5 bases, the J end by 2 bases, with 12 bases between. The CDR3 length is 14 residues. Patients were aged 18 to 65, had disease duration under 2 months, and had newly diagnosed hyperthyroidism. Patients were excluded for uncontrolled infection, other autoimmune disease, pregnancy or lactation. This record belongs to a study of T cells in Graves' hyperthyroidism and ophthalmopathy. The wider study: Peripheral blood was collected at initial diagnosis, before any treatment.

Overall study findings and caveats: Prediction of ophthalmopathy progression came a median approximately 6.6 months pre-onset.

The TCR originated in a woman between 45 and 65 years old with Graves' hyperthyroidism that later progressed to Graves' ophthalmopathy. Source material: blood. This chain joins TRBV11-2 and TRBJ2-5; TRBD1 or TRBD2 may be the D gene (5 bases each). CDR3: CASSTVGDQETQYF. CDR3 in DNA: TGTGCCAGCAGCACCGTGGGGGATCAAGAGACCCAGTACTTC. The whole variable domain, filled in from reference TRBV11-2 and TRBJ2-5, reads EAGVAQSPRYKIIEKRQSVAFWCNPISGHATLYWYQQILGQGPKLLIQFQNNGVVDDSQLPKDRFSAERLKGVDSTLKIQPAKLEDSAVYLCASSTVGDQETQYFGPGTRLLVL.